Below are 8 T cell receptor beta chains sequenced from a single sample in a study of control samples from healthy donors and cancer patients. This table comes from immunoSEQ multiplex PCR, and its TCRdb copy is limited to in-frame clones, with some not included. The table includes about 140,000 clones, about 85% detected once. Source material: blood. These receptors all stem from a woman aged 25 to 39 in good health.

The chain carries TRBV6-5 and TRBJ2-7; no firm D call. Between the trimmed V and J ends, which lost 5 bases and 9 bases, there was a span of 17 bases. There are 13 residues in the CDR3. From germline, CDR1 is MNHEY and CDR2 SVGAGI. The CDR3: CASSTRPEVGQYF. The CDR3 DNA sequence: TGTGCCAGCAGTACGCGACCCGAGGTAGGGCAGTACTTC.

The chain recombines TRBV3-1 (or the pseudogene TRBV3-2) with TRBJ1-3; maybe TRBD1 (6 bases). The CDR3 covers 16 residues. The germline V gene has CDR1 LGHDT and CDR2 YNNKEL (reference sequence). Trimming took off 3 bases at V and 2 bases at J, with 14 bases between the two ends. The CDR3 DNA is TGTGCCAGCAGCCAGAGCCAACAGGGAACTGGAAACACCATATATTTT. Its protein product is CASSQSQQGTGNTIYF.

The chain uses TRBV4-2 and TRBJ2-1; TRBD2 might be the D (5 bases). In germline, CDR1 is LGHNA, CDR2 YNFKEQ. Between the trimmed V and J ends, which lost 0 bases and 6 bases, there was a span of 9 bases. The CDR3 covers 14 residues. CDR3 residues: CASSQDRLINEQFF. The CDR3 region has the DNA TGTGCCAGCAGCCAAGATAGACTAATCAATGAGCAGTTCTTC.

The V call is TRBV4-1, the J call TRBJ2-1; 8 nucleotides agree with TRBD2. This CDR3 contains 13 residues. Germline V CDR1 and CDR2: MGHRA, YSYEKL. Unmatched junction bases numbered 1, after V lost 4 bases and J lost 5 bases. CDR3 protein: CASSRSGDNEQFF. As DNA, the CDR3 is TGCGCCAGCAGCCGTAGCGGGGACAATGAGCAGTTCTTC.

With regard to this clone: The junction differs from germline at one of its ends, possibly a read error. The chain uses TRBV5-1 and TRBJ2-5; no clear D gene. This CDR3 comprises 11 residues. CDR1 and CDR2 from the germline V gene are SGHRS and YFSETQ. The DNA of the CDR3 is TGCGCCAGCAGCTTCCAAAAGACCCAGTACTTC. It yields the protein CASSFQKTQYF. Complete variable domain (other parts from reference TRBV5-1 and TRBJ2-5): KAGVTQTPRYLIKTRGQQVTLSCSPISGHRSVSWYQQTPGQGLQFLFEYFSETQRNKGNFPGRFSGRQFSNSRSEMNVSTLELGDSALYLCASSFQKTQYFGPGTRLLVL.

A single count supports this clone. The same CDR3 arises from other DNA sequences in this sample as well. V gene TRBV19 combines with J gene TRBJ2-1; 11 bases match TRBD2. The CDR3 runs 17 residues. In germline, CDR1 is LNHDA, CDR2 SQIVND (reference sequence). The V and J ends lost 4 bases and 0 bases, in that order; junction bases with no gene match: 5. In nucleotides, the CDR3 is TGTGCCAGTAGTAGGGGACTAGCGGATCCCTCCTACAATGAGCAGTTCTTC. Its translation: CASSRGLADPSYNEQFF.

CDR3 in amino acids: CASSYRRESYNEQFF. The DNA for the CDR3 is TGTGCCAGCAGTTACAGGCGGGAGTCCTACAATGAGCAGTTCTTC. The chain combines TRBV6-5 with TRBJ2-1; 7 bases map to TRBD2. The V gene end was trimmed by 2 bases and the J gene end by 1 base; junction bases not matched to a gene: 2. The germline gives CDR1 MNHEY, CDR2 SVGAGI. CDR3 length: 15 residues.

V is TRBV30 and J is TRBJ1-6; no clear D gene. The CDR3 spans 13 residues. The germline CDR1 and CDR2 sequences are GTSNPN and SVGIG (reference sequence). V was pared by 0 bases and J by 9 bases, with 9 bases between. The CDR3 DNA follows: TGTGCCTGGAGTGTTCAATCGAGTTCACCCCTCCACTTT. It yields the protein CAWSVQSSSPLHF.